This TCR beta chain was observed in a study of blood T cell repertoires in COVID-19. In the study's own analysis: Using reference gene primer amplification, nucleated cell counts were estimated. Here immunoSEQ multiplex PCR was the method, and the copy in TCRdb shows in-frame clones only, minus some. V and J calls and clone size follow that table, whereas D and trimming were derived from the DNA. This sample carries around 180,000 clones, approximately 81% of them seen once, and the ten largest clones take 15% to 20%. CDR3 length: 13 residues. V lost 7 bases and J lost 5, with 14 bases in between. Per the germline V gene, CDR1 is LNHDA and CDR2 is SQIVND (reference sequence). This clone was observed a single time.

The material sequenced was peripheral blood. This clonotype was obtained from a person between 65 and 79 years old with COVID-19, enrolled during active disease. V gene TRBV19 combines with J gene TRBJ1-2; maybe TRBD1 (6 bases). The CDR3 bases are TGTGCCAGTATTAAAACAGGGCAGTATGGCTACACCTTC. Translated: CASIKTGQYGYTF.